One and the same sample provided the 32 T cell receptor beta chains below, sequenced in a study of T cell repertoires in cytomegalovirus infection. TCRdb called the reads again in MiXCR, with one record for every CDR3 protein. The table includes just under 550,000 distinct CDR3 sequences, around 27% detected once. The sample comprised PBMCs. The receptors originated from a human donor in good health (CMV status not recorded). Some clones in this sample may be carry-over from other donors' samples.

This clonotype was seen a few times. The rearrangement links TRBV7-2 to TRBJ2-4; weak D call: TRBD1 (5 bases). There are 15 residues in the CDR3. V was cut by 4 bases and J by 0 bases, with 10 bases left in between. Per the germline V gene, CDR1 is SGHTA and CDR2 is FQGNSA. This CDR3 is CASSSQGLAKNIQYF. In nucleotides, the CDR3 is TGTGCCAGCAGCTCCCAGGGTCTAGCCAAAAACATTCAGTACTTC. Supplemented by reference TRBV7-2 and TRBJ2-4, the full variable domain reads GAGVSQSPSNKVTEKGKDVELRCDPISGHTALYWYRQSLGQGLEFLIYFQGNSAPDKSGLPSDRFSAERTGGSVSTLTIQRTQQEDSAVYLCASSSQGLAKNIQYFGAGTRLSVL.

Many counts were recorded for this clonotype. This rearrangement joins TRBV7-2 to TRBJ1-5, with TRBD1 identical over 8 bases. With 0 bases clipped from V and 0 bases from J, the junction kept 4 bases outside the gene matches. In germline, CDR1 is SGHTA, CDR2 FQGNSA. This CDR3 spans 17 amino acids. The CDR3, as DNA: TGTGCCAGCAGCTTAGCCCAGGGGGCTTTTAGCAATCAGCCCCAGCATTTT. This sequence encodes CASSLAQGAFSNQPQHF.

This clonotype has at least ten counts. The CDR3 reads CASSAVSVPWDEQYF. Written as DNA, the CDR3 is TGTGCCAGCAGCGCGGTTAGTGTCCCCTGGGACGAGCAGTACTTC. The chain combines TRBV7-8 with TRBJ2-7; D gene uncertain. From germline, CDR1 is SGHVS and CDR2 FQNEAQ. The CDR3 spans 15 residues. V gave up 5 bases and J gave up 5 bases, with 19 bases separating them.

The rearrangement links TRBV3-1 to TRBJ2-2; 8 positions agree with TRBD2. The CDR3 is 16 residues long. Germline CDR1 and CDR2: LGHDT and YNNKEL (reference sequence). The V and J ends lost 4 bases and 2 bases, in that order; junction bases with no gene match: 6. CDR3 protein: CASSRASGFNTGELFF. The DNA for the CDR3 is TGTGCCAGCAGCCGCGCTAGCGGGTTTAACACCGGGGAGCTGTTTTTT.

This chain connects TRBV20-1 to TRBJ2-3, with 12 bases aligning to TRBD2. The V gene end was trimmed by 6 bases and the J gene end by 2 bases; junction bases not matched to a gene: 9. This CDR3 is built from 16 residues. CDR1 DFQATT and CDR2 SNEGSKA come from the germline V gene (reference sequence). The CDR3 DNA reads as TGCAGTGCACCAGATGGACTAGCGGGAAACACAGATACGCAGTATTTT. Translation gives CSAPDGLAGNTDTQYF.

The chain couples TRBV6-5 to TRBJ2-7; D may be TRBD2 (5 bases). Germline V CDR1 and CDR2: MNHEY, SVGAGI. V lost 2 bases and J lost 13, with 12 bases in between. The CDR3 is 11 residues long. The CDR3 loop reads CASSYVGRTYF. CDR3 coding DNA: TGTGCCAGCAGTTACGTAGGACGGACTTACTTC.

CDR3 coding DNA: TGTGCCAGCAGCTTAGCCCGGGACAGGGGCGGCAATGAGCAGTTCTTC. Protein: CASSLARDRGGNEQFF. The chain has TRBV7-4 and TRBJ2-1; 10 nucleotides line up with TRBD1. The CDR3 is 16 amino acids. Germline assignment: CDR1 SGHVT and CDR2 SQSDAQ. With V trimmed by 0 bases and J by 6 bases, 5 bases remained unmatched.

The rearrangement uses TRBV30 and TRBJ1-4, with D possibly matching TRBD1 (6 bases). This CDR3 spans 16 amino acids. Per germline, CDR1 GTSNPN and CDR2 SVGIG (reference sequence). V was trimmed by 1 base and J by 7 bases, leaving 19 bases between them. DNA for the CDR3: TGTGCCTGGAGTGAACTACGGACAGCCGGAGGTGAAAAACTGTTTTTT. It encodes CAWSELRTAGGEKLFF.

The sample holds a few counts of this clonotype. V usage is TRBV28 and J usage is TRBJ1-1; no clear D gene. Germline V gene data show CDR1 as MDHEN and CDR2 as SYDVKM. Trimming stripped 7 bases from V and 5 bases from J, with 8 bases between. This CDR3 region has 11 residues. For the CDR3, the DNA is TGTGCCAGCAAGATGGTGACTGAAGCTTTCTTT. Translating it yields CASKMVTEAFF.

CDR3 sequence: CASSIDAFSEAFF. The CDR3 bases are TGTGCCAGCAGTATCGACGCTTTCTCTGAAGCTTTCTTT. The chain uses TRBV5-6 and TRBJ1-1, with D unclear. Germline V gene lookup returns CDR1 SGHDT and CDR2 YYEEEE. V lost 5 bases and J lost 6, with 14 bases in between. The CDR3 is made up of 13 amino acids.

The table lists this clonotype with a few counts. The V and J genes are TRBV12-3 or TRBV12-4 and TRBJ2-1, with no clear D. Trimming left V 7 bases short and J 8 bases short, with 9 bases between. CDR3 length: 11 amino acids. The CDR3 loop is CASNESDEQFF. CDR3 DNA: TGTGCCAGCAATGAGTCGGATGAGCAGTTCTTC.

This clonotype was seen only a few times. For the CDR3, the DNA is TGTGCCAGCACTAAATCGGACAGGGCCTATGGCTACACCTTC. Its protein is CASTKSDRAYGYTF. The chain has TRBV12-3 or TRBV12-4 and TRBJ1-2; 8 bases match TRBD1. After removal of 7 bases from V and 4 bases from J, the junction contained 8 bases not matched to a gene. The CDR3 contains 14 residues.

The table lists this clonotype with many counts. The rearrangement links TRBV7-9 to TRBJ2-1, with 10 bases fitting TRBD2. There are 21 residues in the CDR3. Germline CDR1 is SEHNR and CDR2 is FQNEAQ (reference sequence). Losses at the gene ends were 8 bases for V and 0 bases for J; bases not matched to a gene: 22. The CDR3 DNA reads TGTGCCAGCCCCTCGGGTGAGCGTTCTAGCGGGAGTAACGACTCCTACAATGAGCAGTTCTTC. This gives the protein CASPSGERSSGSNDSYNEQFF.

This clonotype was seen only a few times. V is TRBV12-3 or TRBV12-4 and J is TRBJ1-3, with a possible D match to TRBD1 (5 bases). The V gene lost 6 bases and the J gene lost 3 bases, with 12 bases spanning the gap. CDR3 size: 14 residues. Written as DNA, the CDR3 is TGTGCCAGCAGGCTAGGGACTAGTGGAAACACCATATATTTT. It encodes CASRLGTSGNTIYF.

The genes are TRBV6-2 or TRBV6-3 and TRBJ1-1; D ambiguous. The CDR3 covers 13 residues. CDR1 is MNHEY and CDR2 is SVGEGT in the germline V gene. With 6 bases removed from V and 5 bases from J, the gap between germline ends came to 13 bases. The CDR3 bases are TGTGCCAGCAGAGACGATCGCTGGACTGAAGCTTTCTTT. The encoded protein is CASRDDRWTEAFF.

The sample holds a few counts of this clonotype. CDR3 coding DNA: TGTGCCAGCAGCCAAGATCCGTGGCAGGGTGATTCACCCCTCCACTTT. It encodes CASSQDPWQGDSPLHF. The chain combines TRBV14 with TRBJ1-6, with D possibly matching TRBD1 (5 bases). Trimming shortened V by 0 bases and J by 8 bases, and 14 bases separated the two germline ends. The CDR3 extends over 16 amino acids. Germline V gives CDR1 SGHDN, CDR2 FVKESK.

The V call is TRBV20-1, the J call TRBJ2-3, with 7 bases matching TRBD2. The CDR3 totals 13 residues. Germline loops: CDR1 DFQATT, CDR2 SNEGSKA (reference sequence). J lost 1 base, V lost 3 bases, and 1 base had no gene match. The CDR3 DNA sequence: TGCAGTGCTAGTGGGAGGGGCACAGATACGCAGTATTTT. This encodes CSASGRGTDTQYF.

This chain joins TRBV20-1 and TRBJ2-5, with D unclear. Germline values: CDR1 DFQATT, CDR2 SNEGSKA (reference sequence). Between the trimmed V and J ends, which lost 2 bases and 2 bases, there was a span of 15 bases. The CDR3 is made up of 15 amino acids. DNA for the CDR3: TGCAGTGCTAGACTACGGCAAAACTCTCAAGAGACCCAGTACTTC. This encodes CSARLRQNSQETQYF.

V and J are TRBV7-2 and TRBJ2-7; 9 positions agree with TRBD2. This CDR3 spans 17 amino acids. Trimming took 1 base from V and 3 from J; bases not matched to a gene: 10. Germline CDR1 SGHTA, CDR2 FQGNSA. CDR3 amino acids: CASSLEISGSEIYEQYF. Written as DNA, the CDR3 is TGTGCCAGCAGCTTAGAGATTAGCGGGAGTGAAATCTACGAGCAGTACTTC.

This clonotype was detected ten times or more. V gene TRBV7-2 combines with J gene TRBJ2-1, with 7 bases that match TRBD1. Losses at the gene ends were 2 bases for V and 0 bases for J; bases not matched to a gene: 7. Germline assignment: CDR1 SGHTA and CDR2 FQGNSA. The CDR3 is made up of 17 amino acids. CDR3 nucleotide sequence: TGTGCCAGCAGCTTAAAACGTGGGGACAGCTCCTACAATGAGCAGTTCTTC. Translated: CASSLKRGDSSYNEQFF.

This clonotype appeared a few times. V gene TRBV5-1 combines with J gene TRBJ2-1; TRBD1 aligns across 8 bases. CDR1 and CDR2 (germline): SGHRS, YFSETQ. The CDR3 runs to 14 residues. Trimming removed 2 bases from V and 15 bases from J; junction bases left unmatched: 13. CDR3 bases: TGCGCCAGCAGCTTAACCGACAGGGGTTTTATCTGGTTCTTC. It specifies CASSLTDRGFIWFF. Full variable domain (remainder filled in from reference TRBV5-1 and TRBJ2-1): KAGVTQTPRYLIKTRGQQVTLSCSPISGHRSVSWYQQTPGQGLQFLFEYFSETQRNKGNFPGRFSGRQFSNSRSEMNVSTLELGDSALYLCASSLTDRGFIWFFGPGTRLTVL.

The V gene is TRBV6-2 or TRBV6-3, the J gene TRBJ2-2; 7 bases map to TRBD1. Trimming took 6 bases from V and 5 from J; bases not matched to a gene: 3. Germline V lookup: CDR1 MNHEY, CDR2 SVGEGT. This CDR3 has 13 amino acids. The CDR3 nucleotides read TGTGCCAGCAGGGGGACAGTGACCGGGGAGCTGTTTTTT. Its protein product is CASRGTVTGELFF.

At least ten counts were recorded for this clonotype. V usage is TRBV11-3 and J usage is TRBJ1-3, with 9 nucleotides matching TRBD1. Germline assignment: CDR1 SGHNT and CDR2 YENEEA. The CDR3 totals 14 residues. V lost 4 bases and J lost 4; bases outside the gene matches: 2. The CDR3 loop reads CASSSTGGGNTIYF. In nucleotides, the CDR3 is TGTGCCAGCAGCTCGACAGGGGGAGGAAACACCATATATTTT.

This clonotype came up a few times. The chain joins TRBV25-1 to TRBJ2-1; 9 nucleotides agree with TRBD2. Trimming at V came to 0 bases and at J to 10 bases, leaving 7 bases not matched to a gene. Germline V gene sequence: CDR1 MGHDK, CDR2 SYGVNS. The CDR3 loop spans 15 amino acids. The CDR3 sequence is CASSEYILAGDEQFF. The DNA for the CDR3 is TGTGCCAGCAGTGAATATATATTAGCGGGAGACGAGCAGTTCTTC.

With respect to this clonotype: Without the conserved terminal phenylalanine or tryptophan, this CDR3 likely stems from a read error. The chain recombines TRBV19 with TRBJ2-1; 15 nucleotides match TRBD2. Germline V gene lookup returns CDR1 LNHDA and CDR2 SQIVND (reference sequence). The trim removed 6 bases at V and 9 bases at J, leaving 6 bases unmatched. The CDR3 contains 15 residues. The CDR3, as DNA: TGTGCCAGTAGCTCCACGGGACTAGCGGGAGGTGAGCAGTTCTTA. Its protein product is CASSSTGLAGGEQFL.

The rearrangement uses TRBV6-5 and TRBJ2-6; D not certain. The CDR3 covers 16 residues. CDR1 is MNHEY and CDR2 is SVGAGI in the germline V gene. Trimming took 0 bases from V and 1 from J, leaving 7 bases between them. The CDR3 nucleotides read TGTGCCAGCAGTTACTCGAGTCAATCTGGGGCCAACGTCCTGACTTTC. This translates into CASSYSSQSGANVLTF.

This clonotype was seen more than once but under ten times. The V and J genes are TRBV4-1 and TRBJ2-1; 7 positions agree with TRBD2. This CDR3 spans 17 amino acids. Germline CDR1 MGHRA, CDR2 YSYEKL. V gave up 0 bases and J gave up 4 bases; unmatched junction bases: 9. The CDR3 here is CASSQDWGGGGYNEQFF. The CDR3 coding sequence is TGCGCCAGCAGCCAAGATTGGGGGGGAGGAGGGTACAATGAGCAGTTCTTC.

A remark on this clonotype: Germline is not matched at one junction end, which may reflect a read error. V and J are TRBV19 and TRBJ2-7; 8 positions match TRBD1. This CDR3 has 16 amino acids. The germline gives CDR1 LNHDA, CDR2 SQIVND (reference sequence). This chain's CDR3 is CASSIAGTGGSYELYF. In nucleotides, the CDR3 is TGTGCCAGTAGTATAGCCGGGACAGGTGGTTCCTACGAGCTGTACTTC. Together with reference TRBV19 and TRBJ2-7, the CDR3 gives the full variable domain: DGGITQSPKYLFRKEGQNVTLSCEQNLNHDAMYWYRQDPGQGLRLIYYSQIVNDFQKGDIAEGYSVSREKKESFPLTVTSAQKNPTAFYLCASSIAGTGGSYELYFGPGTRLTVT.

The sample holds many counts of this clonotype. The V gene is TRBV12-3 or TRBV12-4, the J gene TRBJ2-1, with TRBD2 matching over 7 bases. V shed 5 bases and J 6 bases; nucleotides not matched to a gene: 10. This CDR3 has 15 residues. The CDR3 loop reads CASSPTGTKSNEQFF. In nucleotides, the CDR3 is TGTGCCAGCAGTCCAACCGGGACTAAAAGCAATGAGCAGTTCTTC.

The CDR3 region has the DNA TGTGCCAGCATAGTGTCGGCAGGGTACACTGAAGCTTTCTTT. Amino acids: CASIVSAGYTEAFF. V is TRBV12-3 or TRBV12-4 and J is TRBJ1-1; D is perhaps TRBD1 (5 bases). This CDR3 comprises 14 residues. Trimming left V 7 bases short and J 3 bases short, with 15 bases between.

V gene TRBV24-1 combines with J gene TRBJ2-3; D possibly corresponds to TRBD1 (6 bases). Germline V CDR1 and CDR2: KGHDR, SFDVKD. V was clipped by 3 bases and J by 0 bases, with 9 bases between them. The CDR3 is 15 residues long. CDR3 sequence: CATSDPGHSTDTQYF. CDR3 DNA sequence: TGTGCCACCAGTGATCCGGGACATAGCACAGATACGCAGTATTTT.

This clonotype was picked up a small number of times. The CDR3 nucleotides are TGTGCCAGTACCAGACAGAATGAAAAACTGTTTTTT. Its protein is CASTRQNEKLFF. The J gene is TRBJ1-4, the V gene TRBV28; tentatively, D is TRBD1 (5 bases). Germline-derived CDR1 and CDR2 are MDHEN and SYDVKM. V was clipped by 9 bases and J by 5 bases, with 10 bases between them. This CDR3 is 12 amino acids long.